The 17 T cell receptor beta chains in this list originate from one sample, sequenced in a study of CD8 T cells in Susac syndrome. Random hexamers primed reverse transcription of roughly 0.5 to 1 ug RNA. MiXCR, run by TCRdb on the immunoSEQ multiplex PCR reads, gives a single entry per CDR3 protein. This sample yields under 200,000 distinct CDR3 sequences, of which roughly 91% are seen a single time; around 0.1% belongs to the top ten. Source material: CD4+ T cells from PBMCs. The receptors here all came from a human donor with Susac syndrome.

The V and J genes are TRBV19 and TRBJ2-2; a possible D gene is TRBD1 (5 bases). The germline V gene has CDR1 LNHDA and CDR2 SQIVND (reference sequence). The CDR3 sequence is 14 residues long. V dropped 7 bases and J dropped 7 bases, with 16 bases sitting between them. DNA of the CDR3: TGTGCCAGTACTGCTGGGCAGGGCGGCGGGGAGCTGTTTTTT. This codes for CASTAGQGGGELFF.

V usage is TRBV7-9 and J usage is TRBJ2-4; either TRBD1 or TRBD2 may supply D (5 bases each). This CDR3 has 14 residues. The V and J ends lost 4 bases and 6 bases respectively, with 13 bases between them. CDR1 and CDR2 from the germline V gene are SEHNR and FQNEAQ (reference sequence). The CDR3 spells CASSSTTRGNIQYF. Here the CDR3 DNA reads TGTGCCAGCAGCTCCACCACTAGGGGAAACATTCAGTACTTC.

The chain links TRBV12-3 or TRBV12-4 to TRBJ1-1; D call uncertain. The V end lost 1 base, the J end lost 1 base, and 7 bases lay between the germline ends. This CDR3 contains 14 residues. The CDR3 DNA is TGTGCCAGCAGTTTAGGGCTGGGGAACACTGAAGCTTTCTTT. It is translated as CASSLGLGNTEAFF.

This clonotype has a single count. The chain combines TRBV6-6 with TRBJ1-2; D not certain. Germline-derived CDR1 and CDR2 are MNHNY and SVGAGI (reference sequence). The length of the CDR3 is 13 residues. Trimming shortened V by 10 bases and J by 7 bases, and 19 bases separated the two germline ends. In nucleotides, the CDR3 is TGTGCCACCTGGAGGAGCCTCGAGAGTGGCTACACCTTC. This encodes CATWRSLESGYTF.

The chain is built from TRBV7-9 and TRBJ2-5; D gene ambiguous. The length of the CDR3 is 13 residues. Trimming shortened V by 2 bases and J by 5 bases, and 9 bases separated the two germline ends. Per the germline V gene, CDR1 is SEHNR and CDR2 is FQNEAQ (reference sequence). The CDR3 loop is CASSLRLPETQYF. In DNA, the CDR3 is TGTGCCAGCAGCTTACGGCTGCCCGAGACCCAGTACTTC.

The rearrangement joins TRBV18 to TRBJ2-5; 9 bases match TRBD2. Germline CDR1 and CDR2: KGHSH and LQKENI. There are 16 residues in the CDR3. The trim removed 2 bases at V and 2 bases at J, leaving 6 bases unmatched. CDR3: CASSPFARGGQETQYF. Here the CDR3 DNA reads TGTGCCAGCTCACCATTCGCGCGGGGGGGACAAGAGACCCAGTACTTC.

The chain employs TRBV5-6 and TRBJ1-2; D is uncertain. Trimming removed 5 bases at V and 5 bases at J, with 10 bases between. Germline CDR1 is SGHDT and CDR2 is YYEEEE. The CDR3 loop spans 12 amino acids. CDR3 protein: CASRREPYGYTF. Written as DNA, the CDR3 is TGTGCCAGCAGGAGGGAACCTTATGGCTACACCTTC.

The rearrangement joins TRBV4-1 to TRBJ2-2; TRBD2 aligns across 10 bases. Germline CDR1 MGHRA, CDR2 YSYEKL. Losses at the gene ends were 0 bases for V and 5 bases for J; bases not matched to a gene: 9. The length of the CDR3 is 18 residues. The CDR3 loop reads CASSQDLKRGGLTGELFF. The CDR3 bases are TGCGCCAGCAGCCAAGATCTGAAGCGGGGGGGCCTTACCGGGGAGCTGTTTTTT.

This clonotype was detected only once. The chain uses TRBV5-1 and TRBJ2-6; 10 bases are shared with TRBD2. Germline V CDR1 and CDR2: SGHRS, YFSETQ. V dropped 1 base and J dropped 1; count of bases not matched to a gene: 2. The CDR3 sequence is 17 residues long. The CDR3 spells CASSLSSGRSGANVLTF. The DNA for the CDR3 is TGCGCCAGCAGCTTGTCTAGCGGGAGATCTGGGGCCAACGTCCTGACTTTC.

The CDR3 nucleotides are TGTGCCAGTAGCCTGGGACAGGCCGGGGAGCTGTTTTTT. This encodes CASSLGQAGELFF. The chain carries TRBV19 and TRBJ2-2, with 8 nucleotides matching TRBD1. The CDR3 is 13 residues long. V lost 6 bases and J lost 6; bases outside the gene matches: 3. The germline gives CDR1 LNHDA, CDR2 SQIVND (reference sequence).

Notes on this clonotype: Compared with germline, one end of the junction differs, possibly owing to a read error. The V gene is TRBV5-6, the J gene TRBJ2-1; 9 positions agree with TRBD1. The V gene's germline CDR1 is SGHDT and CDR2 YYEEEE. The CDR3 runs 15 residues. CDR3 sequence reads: CVSSLIGQGFNEQFF. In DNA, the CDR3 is TGTGTCAGCAGCTTGATAGGACAGGGGTTCAATGAGCAGTTCTTC.

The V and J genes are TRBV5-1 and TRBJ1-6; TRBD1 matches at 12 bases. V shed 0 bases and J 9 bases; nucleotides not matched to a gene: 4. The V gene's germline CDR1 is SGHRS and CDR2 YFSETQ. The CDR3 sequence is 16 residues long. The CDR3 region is CASSLEGQGAGSPLHF. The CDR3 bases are TGCGCCAGCAGCTTGGAGGGACAGGGGGCTGGTTCACCCCTCCACTTT.

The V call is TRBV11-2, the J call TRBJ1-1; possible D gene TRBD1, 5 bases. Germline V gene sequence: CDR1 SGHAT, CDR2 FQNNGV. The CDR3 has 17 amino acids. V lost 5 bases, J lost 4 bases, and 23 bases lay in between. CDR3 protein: CASSQHRTRFTGTEAFF. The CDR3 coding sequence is TGTGCCAGCAGCCAACACCGGACACGCTTTACGGGCACTGAAGCTTTCTTT.

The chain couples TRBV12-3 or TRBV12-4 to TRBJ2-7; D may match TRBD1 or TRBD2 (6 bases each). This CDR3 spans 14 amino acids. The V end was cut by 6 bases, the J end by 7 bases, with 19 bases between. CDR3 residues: CASRKSEGVWEQYF. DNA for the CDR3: TGTGCCAGCAGGAAGTCGGAGGGGGTATGGGAGCAGTACTTC.

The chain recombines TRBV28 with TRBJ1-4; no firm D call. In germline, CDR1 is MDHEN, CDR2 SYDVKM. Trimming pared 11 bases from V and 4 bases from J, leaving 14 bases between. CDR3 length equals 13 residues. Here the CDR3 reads CALRAALNEKLFF. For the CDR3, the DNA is TGTGCCCTCCGGGCAGCGCTTAATGAAAAACTGTTTTTT.

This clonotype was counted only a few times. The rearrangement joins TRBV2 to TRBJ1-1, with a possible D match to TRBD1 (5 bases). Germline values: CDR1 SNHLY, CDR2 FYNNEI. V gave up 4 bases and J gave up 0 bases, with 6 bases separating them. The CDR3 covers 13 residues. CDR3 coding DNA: TGTGCCAGCAGTGTGACAGTGAACACTGAAGCTTTCTTT. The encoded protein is CASSVTVNTEAFF.

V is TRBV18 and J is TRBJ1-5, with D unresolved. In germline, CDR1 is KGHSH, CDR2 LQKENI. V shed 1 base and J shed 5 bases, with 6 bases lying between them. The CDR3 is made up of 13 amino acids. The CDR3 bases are TGTGCCAGCTCACCACTGAGGGATCAGCCCCAGCATTTT. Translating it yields CASSPLRDQPQHF. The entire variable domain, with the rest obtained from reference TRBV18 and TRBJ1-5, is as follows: NAGVMQNPRHLVRRRGQEARLRCSPMKGHSHVYWYRQLPEEGLKFMVYLQKENIIDESGMPKERFSAEFPKEGPSILRIQQVVRGDSAAYFCASSPLRDQPQHFGDGTRLSIL.